The rows below give T cell receptor beta chains drawn from one sample of a study of OX40 agonist ivuxolimab in advanced cancers. TCRdb's table, derived via immunoSEQ multiplex PCR, lists solely in-frame clones and lacks some. The data show 55,000 to 70,000 clones, 65% to 85% seen once. The material was CD4+ or CD8+ T cells sorted from blood, obtained in a trial of the OX40 agonist ivuxolimab. These receptors came from an adult with an advanced solid tumor such as melanoma, head and neck, liver or kidney cancer. CDR3s include the opening cysteine and the closing phenylalanine or tryptophan. D genes are given only for firm matches. Not all rows give a size; the values are once, few, many and, for expanded clones, a class.

TGTGCCAGCAGCCCGGCCCTACTCCTGCGGTACTTC	CASSPALLLRYF	TRBV28	TRBJ2-7	NA	NA
TGCGCCAGCAGCCTGGAAGGGAGGGCCGACAATGAGCAGTTCTTC	CASSLEGRADNEQFF	TRBV5-1	TRBJ2-1	TRBD2	NA
TGTGCCAGTAGTTCAGGACAGGGGATAGGTCAGCCCCAGCATTTT	CASSSGQGIGQPQHF	TRBV19	TRBJ1-5	TRBD1	NA
TGCGCCAGCAGCTGGGGGACTGGTAATGAGCAGTTCTTC	CASSWGTGNEQFF	TRBV5-1	TRBJ2-1	NA	few
TGCGCCAGCAGCCCCGGGACAGGGAGTGGCAATCAGCCCCAGCATTTT	CASSPGTGSGNQPQHF	TRBV5-1	TRBJ1-5	TRBD1	NA
TGTGCCAGCAGCTTAGATCGTGGAAAACTGTTTTTT	CASSLDRGKLFF	TRBV11-2	TRBJ1-4	NA	once
TGTGCCAGCAGCCCAGACAGGGGGAGTGTCGGCAATCAGCCCCAGCATTTT	CASSPDRGSVGNQPQHF	TRBV5-5	TRBJ1-5	TRBD1	NA
TGTGCCAGCAGCTTAGCGCTAAGTAGTTATGAGCAGTTCTTC	CASSLALSSYEQFF	TRBV7-9	TRBJ2-1	NA	NA
TGTGCCAGCAGTTGGGCTATCTCCTACGAGCAGTACTTC	CASSWAISYEQYF	TRBV6-6	TRBJ2-7	NA	once
TGTGCCAGTAGTCCTGACAGGGGCGAGAACACCGGGGAGCTGTTTTTT	CASSPDRGENTGELFF	TRBV19	TRBJ2-2	TRBD1	once
TGTGCCAGCAGTGAGTTGCAGAATCAGCCCCAGCATTTT	CASSELQNQPQHF	TRBV2	TRBJ1-5	NA	NA
TGTGCCAGCAGCCGAAACGCACGCGGGGGGGCCGGGGGAGATACGCAGTATTTT	CASSRNARGGAGGDTQYF	TRBV4-2	TRBJ2-3	TRBD2	NA
TGTGCCAGCAGCTTAGGGCAGGGAGGCCAGCCCCAGCATTTT	CASSLGQGGQPQHF	TRBV7-6	TRBJ1-5	NA	NA